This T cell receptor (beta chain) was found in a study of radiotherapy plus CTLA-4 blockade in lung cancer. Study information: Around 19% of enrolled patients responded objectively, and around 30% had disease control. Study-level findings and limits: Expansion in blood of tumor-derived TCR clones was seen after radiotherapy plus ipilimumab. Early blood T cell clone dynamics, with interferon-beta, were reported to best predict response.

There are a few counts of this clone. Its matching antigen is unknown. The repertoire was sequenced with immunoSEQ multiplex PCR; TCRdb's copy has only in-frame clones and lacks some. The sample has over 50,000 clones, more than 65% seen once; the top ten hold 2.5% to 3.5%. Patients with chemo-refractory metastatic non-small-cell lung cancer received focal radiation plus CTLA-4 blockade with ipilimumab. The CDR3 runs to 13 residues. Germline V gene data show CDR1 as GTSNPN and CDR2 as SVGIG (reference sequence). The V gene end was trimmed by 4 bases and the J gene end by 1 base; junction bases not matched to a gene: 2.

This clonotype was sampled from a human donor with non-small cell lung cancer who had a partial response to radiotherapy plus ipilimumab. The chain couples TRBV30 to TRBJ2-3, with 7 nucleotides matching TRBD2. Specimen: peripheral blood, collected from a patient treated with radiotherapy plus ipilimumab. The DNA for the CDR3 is TGTGCCTGGATCGCGGGAGGCACAGATACGCAGTATTTT. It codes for CAWIAGGTDTQYF.